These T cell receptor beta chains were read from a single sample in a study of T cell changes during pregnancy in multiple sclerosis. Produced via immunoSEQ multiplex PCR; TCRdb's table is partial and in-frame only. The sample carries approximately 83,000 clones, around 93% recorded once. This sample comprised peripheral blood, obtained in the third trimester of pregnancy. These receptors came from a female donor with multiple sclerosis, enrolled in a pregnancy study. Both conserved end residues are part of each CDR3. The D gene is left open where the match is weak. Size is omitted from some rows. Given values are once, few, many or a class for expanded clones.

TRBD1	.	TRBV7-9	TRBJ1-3	TGTGCCAGCACCTTGCCGGGACAGGGAGGAAACACCATATATTTT	CASTLPGQGGNTIYF
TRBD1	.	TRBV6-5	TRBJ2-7	TGTGCCAGCAGTAGCGGGACAGGGAGCTCCTACGAGCAGTACTTC	CASSSGTGSSYEQYF
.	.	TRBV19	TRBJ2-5	TGTGCCAGTTCGAGCGGTCAAGAGACCCAGTACTTC	CASSSGQETQYF
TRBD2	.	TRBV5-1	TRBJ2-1	TGCGCCAGCAGCTGGACTAGCGGGAACACCTACAATGAGCAGTTCTTC	CASSWTSGNTYNEQFF
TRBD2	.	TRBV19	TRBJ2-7	TGTGCCAGTAGTAGCGGGAGCTACGAGCAGTACTTC	CASSSGSYEQYF
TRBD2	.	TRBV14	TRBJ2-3	TGTGCCAGCAGCCTGGGGGGGACGGGGCATACGCAGTATTTT	CASSLGGTGHTQYF
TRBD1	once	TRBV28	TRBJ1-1	TGTGCCAGCAGTCCACAGACAGGGTCGCACACTGAAGCTTTCTTT	CASSPQTGSHTEAFF
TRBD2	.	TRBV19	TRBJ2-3	TGTGCCAGTAAGCCCGGACTAGCGGGACCAGCAGATACGCAGTATTTT	CASKPGLAGPADTQYF
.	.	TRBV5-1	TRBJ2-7	TGCGCCAGCAGCTTGGCCGAGTGGGGAGGCGAGCAGTACTTC	CASSLAEWGGEQYF
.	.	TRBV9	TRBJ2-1	TGTGCCAGCAGCGTATCCGGTGAGCAGTTCTTC	CASSVSGEQFF
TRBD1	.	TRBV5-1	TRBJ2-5	TGCGCCAGCAGCTCCGGGACAGGGAGGGAGACCCAGTACTTC	CASSSGTGRETQYF
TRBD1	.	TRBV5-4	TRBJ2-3	TGTGCCAGCAGCTTGGCTCTGGGACAGGGGGCAACAGATACGCAGTATTTT	CASSLALGQGATDTQYF
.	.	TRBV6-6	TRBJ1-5	TGTGCCAGCAGGGCTCCGGAGGGGCAGAATCAGCCCCAGCATTTT	CASRAPEGQNQPQHF
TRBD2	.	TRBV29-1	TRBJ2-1	TGCAGCGGTACTAGCGGGAGCGATGAGCAGTTCTTC	CSGTSGSDEQFF
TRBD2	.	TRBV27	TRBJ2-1	TGTGCCAGCAGCTCTCGGACTAGCGGGGATGAGCAGTTCTTC	CASSSRTSGDEQFF
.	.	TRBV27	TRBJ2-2	TGTGCCAGCATAGCCGGGGATACCGGGGAGCTGTTTTTT	CASIAGDTGELFF
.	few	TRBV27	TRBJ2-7	TGTGCCAGCAGTCCGCTACAGGGTTACGAGCAGTACTTC	CASSPLQGYEQYF
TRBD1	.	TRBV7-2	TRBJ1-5	TGTGCCAGCAGCGGACAGGCCCACCAGCCCCAGCATTTT	CASSGQAHQPQHF
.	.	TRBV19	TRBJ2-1	TGTGCCAGTACGCTCGGAGGGGCCTCCTACAATGAGCAGTTCTTC	CASTLGGASYNEQFF
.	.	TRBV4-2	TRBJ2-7	TGTGCCAGCAGCCAAGAGGGGGCGGGAGCCTACGAGCAGTACTTC	CASSQEGAGAYEQYF
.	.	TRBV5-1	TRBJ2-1	TGCGCCAGCAGCCTCCCTGGGTCGGGCTACAATGAGCAGTTCTTC	CASSLPGSGYNEQFF
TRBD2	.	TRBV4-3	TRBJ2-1	TGCGCCAGCAGCTCACCGGGACTAGCCTCCAATGAGCAGTTCTTC	CASSSPGLASNEQFF
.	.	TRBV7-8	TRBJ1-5	TGTGCCAGCAGCTTAGCGTTGGCAGGGGTTATTCAGCCCCAGCATTTT	CASSLALAGVIQPQHF
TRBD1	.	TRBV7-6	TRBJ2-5	TGTGCCAGCAGCAGTACAGGGGGCCAAGAGACCCAGTACTTC	CASSSTGGQETQYF
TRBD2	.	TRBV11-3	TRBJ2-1	TGTGCCAGCAGCTTGGGCGGGAGGGGAGATACTGAGCAGTTCTTC	CASSLGGRGDTEQFF
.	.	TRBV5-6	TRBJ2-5	TGTGCCAGCAGCTTGGATAGCCCGGCGACCCAGTACTTC	CASSLDSPATQYF
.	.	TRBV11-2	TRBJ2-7	TGTGCCAGCAGCTTAAGGGACTTCGTAGCCGAGCAGTACTTC	CASSLRDFVAEQYF
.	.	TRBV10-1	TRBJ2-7	TGCGCCAGCAGTGACCCTCCAGACCAGAGACAGCCACCTAGTTCCTACGAGCAGTACTTC	CASSDPPDQRQPPSSYEQYF
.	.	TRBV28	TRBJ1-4	TGTGCCAGCGGACAGACTAATGAAAAACTGTTTTTT	CASGQTNEKLFF